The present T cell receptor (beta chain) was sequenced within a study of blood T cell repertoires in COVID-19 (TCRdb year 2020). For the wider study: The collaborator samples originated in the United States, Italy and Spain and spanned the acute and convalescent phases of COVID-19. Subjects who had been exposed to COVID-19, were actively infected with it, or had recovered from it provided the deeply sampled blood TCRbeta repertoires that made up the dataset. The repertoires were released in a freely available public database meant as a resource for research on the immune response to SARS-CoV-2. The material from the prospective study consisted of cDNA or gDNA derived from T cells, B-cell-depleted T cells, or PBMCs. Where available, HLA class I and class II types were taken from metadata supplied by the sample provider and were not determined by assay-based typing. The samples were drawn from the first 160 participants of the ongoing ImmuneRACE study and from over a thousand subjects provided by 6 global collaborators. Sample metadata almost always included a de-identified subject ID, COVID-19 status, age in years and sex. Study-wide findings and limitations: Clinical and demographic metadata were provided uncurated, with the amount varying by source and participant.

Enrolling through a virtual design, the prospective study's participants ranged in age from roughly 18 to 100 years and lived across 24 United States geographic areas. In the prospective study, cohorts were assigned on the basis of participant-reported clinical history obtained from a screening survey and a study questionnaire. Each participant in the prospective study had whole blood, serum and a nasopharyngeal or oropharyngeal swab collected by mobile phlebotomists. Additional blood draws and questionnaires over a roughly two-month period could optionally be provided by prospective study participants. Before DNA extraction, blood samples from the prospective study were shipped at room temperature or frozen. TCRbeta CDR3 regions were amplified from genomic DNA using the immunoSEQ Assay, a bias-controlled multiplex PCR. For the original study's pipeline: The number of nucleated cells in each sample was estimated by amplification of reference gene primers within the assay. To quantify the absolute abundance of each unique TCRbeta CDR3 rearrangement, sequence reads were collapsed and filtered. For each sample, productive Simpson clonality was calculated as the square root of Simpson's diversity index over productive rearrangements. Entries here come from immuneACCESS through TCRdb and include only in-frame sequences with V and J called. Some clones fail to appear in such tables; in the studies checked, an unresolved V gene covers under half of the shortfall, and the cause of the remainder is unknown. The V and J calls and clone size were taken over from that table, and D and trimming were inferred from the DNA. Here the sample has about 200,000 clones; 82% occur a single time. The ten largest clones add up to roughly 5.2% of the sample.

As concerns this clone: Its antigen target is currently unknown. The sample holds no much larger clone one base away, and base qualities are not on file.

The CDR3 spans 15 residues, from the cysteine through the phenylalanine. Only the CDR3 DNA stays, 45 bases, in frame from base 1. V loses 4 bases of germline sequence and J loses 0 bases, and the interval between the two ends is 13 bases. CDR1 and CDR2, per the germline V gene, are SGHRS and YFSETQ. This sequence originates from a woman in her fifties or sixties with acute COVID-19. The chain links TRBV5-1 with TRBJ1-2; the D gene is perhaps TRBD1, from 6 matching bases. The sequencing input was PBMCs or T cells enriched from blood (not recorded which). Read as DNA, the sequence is TGCGCCAGCAGCCCCTTAGAGGGGGCTAACTATGGCTACACCTTC. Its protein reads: CASSPLEGANYGYTF.